This entry lists 17 T cell receptor beta chains sequenced from one sample in a study of T cell clonality in common variable immunodeficiency. The data were produced by immunoSEQ multiplex PCR, yet TCRdb's version contains in-frame clones alone and is incomplete. Singletons are absent from the sample, which has tens of thousands of clones. Sequencing was carried out using peripheral blood mononuclear cells. The origin of the receptors is a person aged 18 to 69 in good health.

This clone was counted only a few times. At one boundary the junction diverges from the germline segment, which might be a read error. The read stops 3 residues short of the end of the CDR3; the missing end is completed from the germline J gene. The chain employs TRBV6-2 or TRBV6-3 and TRBJ1-1; D perhaps matches TRBD1 (6 bases). The CDR3 has 14 amino acids. Per germline, CDR1 MNHEY and CDR2 SVGEGT. The sequenced CDR3 bases are TGTGCCAGCAGTTACCCCAGGGGTTACACTGGA. It yields the protein CASSYPRGYTG. The complete CDR3 protein is CASSYPRGYTGAFF.

This clone was counted many times. The CDR3 goes on 3 residues after the read ends, and that part is filled in from the germline J gene. The gene calls are TRBV7-3 and TRBJ2-7; the D gene is possibly TRBD2 (6 bases). Germline V gene data show CDR1 as SGHTA and CDR2 as FQGTGA. Between the trimmed V and J ends, which lost 5 bases and 2 bases, there was a span of 13 bases. The CDR3 spans 14 residues. Partial CDR3 DNA: TGTGCCAGCAGCCAACTGAGCGGGCCCTACGAG. Its translation is CASSQLSGPYE. The whole CDR3 region reads CASSQLSGPYEQYF.

This clone occurred many times. The read ends 3 residues shy of where the CDR3 ends; the end is completed using the germline J gene. V and J are TRBV20-1 and TRBJ2-2; TRBD2 might be the D (6 bases). Germline CDR1 and CDR2: DFQATT and SNEGSKA (reference sequence). The CDR3 spans 15 residues. V lost 5 bases and J 3 bases, leaving 16 bases between the germline ends. The CDR3 is CSARPLEGYTGELFF. CDR3 DNA (partial): TGCAGTGCTCGCCCTTTGGAGGGTTACACCGGGGAG.

Comments on this clone: The read halts 3 residues ahead of the CDR3 end, with the missing end drawn from the germline J gene. V is TRBV10-2 and J is TRBJ2-5, with 14 bases matching TRBD2. CDR1 and CDR2 (germline): WSHSY, SAAADI. The CDR3 runs to 20 residues. The V gene end was trimmed by 2 bases and the J gene end by 2 bases; junction bases not matched to a gene: 13. CDR3 protein: CASSERGLAGEPKNQETQYF. The sequenced part of the CDR3 DNA is TGCGCCAGCAGTGAGAGGGGACTAGCGGGGGAACCAAAGAATCAAGAGACC.

This clone has at least ten counts. The observed sequence ends 3 residues before the CDR3 terminus, with the missing tail filled in from the germline J gene. This rearrangement joins TRBV20-1 to TRBJ1-2; D remains unclear. V was clipped by 0 bases and J by 4 bases, with 18 bases between them. The CDR3 extends over 16 amino acids. CDR1 is DFQATT and CDR2 is SNEGSKA in the germline V gene (reference sequence). The CDR3 region is CSARDHLPGESYGYTF. Incomplete CDR3 DNA: TGCAGTGCTAGAGATCACCTTCCAGGAGAAAGCTATGGC.

As for this clone: The observed sequence ends 3 residues before the CDR3 terminus, with the missing tail filled in from the germline J gene. V usage is TRBV10-3 and J usage is TRBJ2-1; 7 bases map to TRBD2. This CDR3 has 20 residues. CDR1 ENHRY and CDR2 SYGVKD come from the germline V gene. V lost 0 bases and J lost 5; bases outside the gene matches: 19. CDR3 sequence reads: CAISESTASGTRGPHNEQFF. The sequenced part of the CDR3 DNA is TGTGCCATCAGTGAGTCGACGGCTAGCGGAACGCGCGGCCCTCACAATGAG.

Concerning this clone itself: The read comes to an end 3 residues before the CDR3 does, leaving the germline J gene to fill in the end. The V gene is TRBV20-1, the J gene TRBJ2-1; 10 nucleotides align to TRBD2. V dropped 5 bases and J dropped 9; count of bases not matched to a gene: 13. Germline CDR1 DFQATT, CDR2 SNEGSKA (reference sequence). CDR3 length: 15 residues. The CDR3 protein is CSARRRASGSSEQFF. CDR3 bases read: TGCAGTGCTCGACGCCGGGCTAGCGGGAGTAGTGAG.

This clone was detected ten times or more. The sequence runs out 3 residues before the end of the CDR3; the remainder is reconstructed from the germline J gene. Other DNA sequences of this sample code for an identical CDR3. The chain has TRBV2 and TRBJ1-1; no clear D. The CDR3 loop spans 15 amino acids. V was cut by 1 base and J by 3 bases, with 12 bases left in between. Germline values: CDR1 SNHLY, CDR2 FYNNEI. The part of the CDR3 DNA that was read is TGTGCCAGCAGTGAAGTGGTCAGGCCGGACACTGAA. Translated: CASSEVVRPDTE. The CDR3 in its entirety is CASSEVVRPDTEAFF.

This clone has at least ten counts. The DNA ends 3 residues before the CDR3 does, and the rest of the CDR3 is filled in from the germline J gene. Within the sample, other DNA sequences also encode this same CDR3. The rearrangement links TRBV20-1 to TRBJ2-5; 8 bases are shared with TRBD1. The CDR3 has 13 amino acids. V shed 3 bases and J 1 base; nucleotides not matched to a gene: 1. The germline V gene encodes CDR1 DFQATT and CDR2 SNEGSKA (reference sequence). The chain's CDR3 is CSARGTGQETQYF. Partial CDR3 DNA: TGCAGTGCTAGGGGGACAGGCCAAGAGACC.

This clone showed up many times. The read comes to an end 3 residues before the CDR3 does, leaving the germline J gene to fill in the end. The chain carries TRBV5-1 and TRBJ2-3; 8 bases are a match to TRBD1. V shed 0 bases and J 5 bases; nucleotides not matched to a gene: 8. The CDR3 length is 16 residues. Germline V lookup: CDR1 SGHRS, CDR2 YFSETQ. The CDR3 loop reads CASSLATGGGIDTQYF. CDR3 DNA (partial): TGCGCCAGCAGCTTGGCCACAGGGGGAGGCATAGATACG.

There are many counts of this clone. Read coverage stops 3 residues before the CDR3 terminus; the germline J gene supplies the remainder. The chain carries TRBV5-1 and TRBJ2-5; 9 positions match TRBD2. Per germline, CDR1 SGHRS and CDR2 YFSETQ. Trimming took 4 bases from V and 0 from J; bases not matched to a gene: 4. This CDR3 spans 15 amino acids. CDR3 amino acids: CASSGTSPYQETQYF. The CDR3 bases that were read are TGCGCCAGCAGCGGGACTAGCCCCTACCAAGAGACC.

To note about this clone: At one boundary the junction diverges from the germline segment, which might be a read error. The read comes to an end 3 residues before the CDR3 does, leaving the germline J gene to fill in the end. The chain employs TRBV5-8 and TRBJ2-7; D possibly corresponds to TRBD2 (5 bases). The CDR3 runs 15 residues. Germline V lookup: CDR1 SGHTS, CDR2 YDEGEE. Partial CDR3 DNA: TGTGCCAGCAGCTTGGTTGTCGGGGTCTCCCACGAG. Amino acids: CASSLVVGVSHE. In full, the CDR3 is CASSLVVGVSHEQYF.

This clone is medium-sized (0.01 to 0.1%) within its sample. The read terminates 3 residues before the CDR3 end, so the remaining end is supplied by the germline J gene. This chain links TRBV20-1 with TRBJ2-1; 12 positions match TRBD2. The trim removed 5 bases at V and 8 bases at J, leaving 7 bases unmatched. The CDR3 is 14 residues long. The germline V gene has CDR1 DFQATT and CDR2 SNEGSKA (reference sequence). CDR3 bases read: TGCAGTGCTTACGTACTAGCGGGAGGCGATGAG. Its protein is CSAYVLAGGDE. The CDR3 reads in full as CSAYVLAGGDEQFF.

This clone was detected only a few times. The read halts 3 residues ahead of the CDR3 end, with the missing end drawn from the germline J gene. The genes are TRBV2 and TRBJ2-1, with 9 bases aligning to TRBD1. Unmatched junction bases numbered 8, after V lost 7 bases and J lost 7 bases. CDR1 SNHLY and CDR2 FYNNEI come from the germline V gene. The length of the CDR3 is 14 residues. CDR3 DNA, as far as it was read: TGTGCCAGCACCAGAACAGGGGGCTGGAATGAG. This translates into CASTRTGGWNE. The whole CDR3 sequence reads CASTRTGGWNEQFF.

Worth noting for this clone: The CDR3 end lies 3 residues beyond the end of the read and is filled in from the germline J gene. The chain carries TRBV10-2 and TRBJ2-1; D gene uncertain. CDR1 and CDR2 from the germline V gene are WSHSY and SAAADI. With 6 bases removed from V and 5 bases from J, the gap between germline ends came to 20 bases. The CDR3 sequence is 16 residues long. The CDR3 bases that were read are TGCGCCAGCAGCCACCTCCAGCGCTCACGGAACAATGAG. Translating it yields CASSHLQRSRNNE. The full CDR3 sequence reads CASSHLQRSRNNEQFF.

This clone was detected ten times or more. The read terminates 3 residues ahead of where the CDR3 ends, so the germline J gene completes it. The chain links TRBV6-2 or TRBV6-3 to TRBJ2-7; 12 nucleotides line up with TRBD2. Germline-derived CDR1 and CDR2 are MNHEY and SVGEGT. This CDR3 comprises 15 residues. The ends lost 6 bases at V and 6 bases at J; junction bases unmatched: 9. The CDR3 spells CASRPRGLAGTEQYF. The sequenced part of the CDR3 DNA is TGTGCCAGCAGACCACGGGGACTAGCGGGCACCGAG.

In this sample, this clone turned up many times. The read comes to an end 3 residues before the CDR3 does, leaving the germline J gene to fill in the end. The chain couples TRBV6-2 or TRBV6-3 to TRBJ2-2; 7 nucleotides agree with TRBD2. Looked up from germline, CDR1 is MNHEY and CDR2 is SVGEGT. Trimming cost V 7 bases and J 0 bases; bases outside gene matches: 5. The CDR3 contains 15 residues. This chain's CDR3 is CASITSATNTGELFF. The part of the CDR3 DNA that was read is TGTGCCAGCATCACTAGCGCTACGAACACCGGGGAG.